The sequence of this T cell receptor beta chain was determined in a study of cytomegalovirus exposure and HLA in healthy donors. Findings of the study overall: Diagnosis of cytomegalovirus status made by the classifier reportedly showed high specificity and sensitivity.

On this clone itself: The antigen remains unidentified.

TCRdb keeps only in-frame clones here, not all; method: immunoSEQ multiplex PCR. The sample shows some 90,000 clones, around 85% of them seen only once. Trimming left V 5 bases short and J 10 bases short, with 15 bases between. The germline CDR1 and CDR2 sequences are MNHEY and SMNVEV (reference sequence). This CDR3 contains 12 residues. The chain combines TRBV27 with TRBJ2-7, with a possible D match to TRBD1 (6 bases). The source of this sequence is a woman aged 30 to 39 in good health and CMV-seronegative. Source material: PBMCs. Here the CDR3 DNA reads TGTGCCAGCAGTAATACAGGGAACCATCAGTACTTC. Translating it yields CASSNTGNHQYF.